This T cell receptor beta chain stems from a study of shared clonotypes between healthy human individuals. As concerns this clone: Its target is not known.

Germline CDR1 LNHDA, CDR2 SQIVND (reference sequence). CDR3 size: 13 residues. Germline trimming cut 9 bases from V and 7 bases from J; bases unmatched to any gene: 7. Findings of the study overall: Specimens sampled were limited to blood, with tissue repertoires likely differing.

The table came from immunoSEQ multiplex PCR; TCRdb's copy has only in-frame clones and leaves some out. The table shows over a million clones, with about 75% occurring only once. The source is a man aged 18-30 years in good health. Sequencing used memory CD4+ T cells sorted from blood. Described subset: CD45RA-negative fraction. The V and J genes are TRBV19 and TRBJ2-2, with 8 nucleotides matching TRBD1. The CDR3 spells CASLTGVDGELFF. The CDR3 DNA reads TGTGCCAGCCTGACAGGGGTTGACGGGGAGCTGTTTTTT.